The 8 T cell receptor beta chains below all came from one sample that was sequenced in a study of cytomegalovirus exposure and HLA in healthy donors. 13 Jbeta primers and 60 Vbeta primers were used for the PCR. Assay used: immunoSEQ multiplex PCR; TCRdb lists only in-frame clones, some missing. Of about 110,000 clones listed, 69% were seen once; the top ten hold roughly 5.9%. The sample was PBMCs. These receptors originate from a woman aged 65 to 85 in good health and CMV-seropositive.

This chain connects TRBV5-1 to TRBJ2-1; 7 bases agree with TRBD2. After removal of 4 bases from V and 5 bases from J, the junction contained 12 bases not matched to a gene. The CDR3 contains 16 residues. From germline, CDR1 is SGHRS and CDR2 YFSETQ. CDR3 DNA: TGCGCCAGCAGCCGTTGGGGGACGGGGGGAGACAATGAGCAGTTCTTC. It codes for CASSRWGTGGDNEQFF.

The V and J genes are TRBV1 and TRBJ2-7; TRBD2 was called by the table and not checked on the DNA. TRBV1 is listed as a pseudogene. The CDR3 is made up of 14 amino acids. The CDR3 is CTSSQAGGPYEQYF. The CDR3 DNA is TGCACCAGCAGCCAAGCGGGGGGGCCCTACGAGCAGTACTTC.

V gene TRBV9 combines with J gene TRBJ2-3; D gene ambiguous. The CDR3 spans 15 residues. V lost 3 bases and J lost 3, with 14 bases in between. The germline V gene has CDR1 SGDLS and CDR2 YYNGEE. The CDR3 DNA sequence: TGTGCCAGCAGCGCTAGGCTAGTCCCGACAGATACGCAGTATTTT. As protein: CASSARLVPTDTQYF.

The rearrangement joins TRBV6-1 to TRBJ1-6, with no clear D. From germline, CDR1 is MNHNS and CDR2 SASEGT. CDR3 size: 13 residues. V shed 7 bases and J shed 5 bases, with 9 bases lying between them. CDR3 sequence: CASTESDNSPLHF. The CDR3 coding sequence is TGTGCCAGCACCGAGTCCGATAATTCACCCCTCCACTTT.

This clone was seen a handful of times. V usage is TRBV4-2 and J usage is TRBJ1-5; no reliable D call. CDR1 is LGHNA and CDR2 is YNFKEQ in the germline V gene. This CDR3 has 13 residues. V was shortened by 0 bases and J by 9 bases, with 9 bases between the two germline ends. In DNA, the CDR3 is TGTGCCAGCAGCCAAGAAAGAGGGCGGCCCCAGCATTTT. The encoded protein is CASSQERGRPQHF.

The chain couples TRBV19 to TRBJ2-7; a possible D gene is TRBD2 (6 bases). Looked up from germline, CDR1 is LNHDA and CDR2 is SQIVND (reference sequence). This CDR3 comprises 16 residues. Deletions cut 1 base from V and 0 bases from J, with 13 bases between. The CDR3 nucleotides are TGTGCCAGTAGTATAGGGGAACGGGGGAGCTCCTACGAGCAGTACTTC. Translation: CASSIGERGSSYEQYF.

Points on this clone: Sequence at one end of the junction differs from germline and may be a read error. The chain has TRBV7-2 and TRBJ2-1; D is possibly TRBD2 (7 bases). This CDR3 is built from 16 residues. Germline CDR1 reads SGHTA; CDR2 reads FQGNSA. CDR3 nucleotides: TGTGCCAGCAGCTTATCGGGGGGCAGGATCTACAATGAGCGGTTCTTC. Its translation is CASSLSGGRIYNERFF.

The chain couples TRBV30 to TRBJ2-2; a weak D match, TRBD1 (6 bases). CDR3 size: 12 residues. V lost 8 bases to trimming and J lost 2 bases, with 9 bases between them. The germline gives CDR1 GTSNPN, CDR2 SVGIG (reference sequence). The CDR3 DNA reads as TGTGCCCGAGGGGGTAACACCGGGGAGCTGTTTTTT. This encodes CARGGNTGELFF.